The present T cell receptor (beta chain) was sequenced within a study of cytomegalovirus exposure and HLA in healthy donors. PCR amplification relied on 60 Vbeta primers (plus 13 Jbeta primers). Only in-frame clones appear in the TCRdb table, and some are missing; sequencing was by immunoSEQ multiplex PCR. The sample lists 210,000 or so clones, about 88% occurring once. The V end was cut by 2 bases, the J end by 4 bases, with 16 bases between. CDR3 length equals 16 residues. Germline CDR1 and CDR2: SGHTA and FQGNSA. Study results and caveats: After further analysis at a later stage, around 17,000 TCR beta sequences were associated with HLA alleles at 0.05 false discovery rate. It was reportedly the case that the classifier diagnosed cytomegalovirus status with high specificity and sensitivity. Analysis was performed later, and it showed HLA-associated TCR beta chains to be more clonally expanded than equally common others.

Donors sampled were nominally healthy, though unrecorded immune exposures were likely. This clone has only a few counts. What it binds is unknown. The receptor was derived from a girl aged 2 to 9 in good health and CMV-seronegative. V usage is TRBV7-2 and J usage is TRBJ2-3; no reliable D call. Sequencing was done on a sample of PBMCs. The CDR3 nucleotides read TGTGCCAGCAGCTTATCCTCGCCTTTAGCCCCAGATACGCAGTATTTT. Its translation: CASSLSSPLAPDTQYF.